This T cell receptor beta chain was retrieved from a study of OX40 agonist ivuxolimab in advanced cancers. Overall study results and limits: At doses 0.1 to 3.0 mg/kg, CD4+ and CD8+ clones expanded.

Note on this clone: As yet, its antigen is unknown.

CDR3 length equals 18 residues. From germline, CDR1 is SGHVS and CDR2 FQNEAQ. Trimming removed 1 base at V and 10 bases at J, with 26 bases between. Here immunoSEQ multiplex PCR was the method, and the copy in TCRdb shows in-frame clones only, minus some. The sample consists of tens of thousands of clones, 83% of them appearing once. This receptor was identified in an adult with an advanced solid tumor such as melanoma, head and neck, liver or kidney cancer. The specimen comprised CD4+ or CD8+ T cells sorted from blood, sampled in a trial of the OX40 agonist ivuxolimab. The rearrangement uses TRBV7-8 and TRBJ2-1; D uncertain. The CDR3 sequence is CASSLGSSGRSSANEQFF. Here the CDR3 DNA reads TGTGCCAGCAGCTTAGGTTCTTCTGGGCGGTCCTCGGCCAACGAGCAGTTCTTC.